A single sample gave rise to the 8 T cell receptor beta chains below, sequenced in a study of T cell responses to AZD1222 COVID-19 vaccine. Clones were sequenced by immunoSEQ multiplex PCR, and TCRdb holds only the in-frame ones, with some missing. The sample has over 65,000 clones, roughly 90% seen once; the top ten hold 6.9%. The sequences come from peripheral blood, collected 28 days after the second AZD1222 dose. The receptors come from an adult who received the AZD1222 COVID-19 vaccine.

The chain is built from TRBV28 and TRBJ2-4; D is perhaps TRBD1 or TRBD2 (5 bases each). The CDR3 consists of 15 residues. Trimming removed 5 bases at V and 4 bases at J, with 15 bases between. Germline CDR1 and CDR2: MDHEN and SYDVKM. As DNA, the CDR3 is TGTGCCAGCAGTCCCCGAGGGACCTCAAAAAACATTCAGTACTTC. Translation: CASSPRGTSKNIQYF.

The rearrangement uses TRBV2 and TRBJ1-4; D possibly corresponds to TRBD1 (5 bases). The germline V gene has CDR1 SNHLY and CDR2 FYNNEI. The ends were cut back, 8 bases at V and 8 bases at J, with 12 bases in the middle. The CDR3 has 12 residues. Written as DNA, the CDR3 is TGTGCCAGCGGGGCGTTAAGGGAAAAACTGTTTTTT. As protein: CASGALREKLFF.

This chain connects TRBV5-1 to TRBJ2-7, with 8 bases identical to TRBD2. After removal of 3 bases from V and 3 bases from J, the junction contained 5 bases not matched to a gene. The V gene's germline CDR1 is SGHRS and CDR2 YFSETQ. The CDR3 extends over 14 amino acids. The CDR3 loop reads CASSWGLGDYEQYF. The CDR3 DNA follows: TGCGCCAGCAGCTGGGGACTAGGGGACTACGAGCAGTACTTC.

The chain carries TRBV19 and TRBJ2-3, with 8 bases identical to TRBD1. Per germline, CDR1 LNHDA and CDR2 SQIVND (reference sequence). The V gene end was trimmed by 9 bases and the J gene end by 0 bases; junction bases not matched to a gene: 5. The CDR3 is 14 residues long. Here the CDR3 reads CASRTGPSTDTQYF. Here the CDR3 DNA reads TGTGCCAGCCGGACAGGGCCTAGCACAGATACGCAGTATTTT.

The chain has TRBV7-9 and TRBJ2-7, with D unclear. The germline CDR1 and CDR2 sequences are SEHNR and FQNEAQ (reference sequence). The V end lost 5 bases, the J end lost 0 bases, and 14 bases lay between the germline ends. The CDR3 is made up of 15 amino acids. CDR3 coding DNA: TGTGCCAGCAGCCCGGGTGGTGGCATCTCCTACGAGCAGTACTTC. This codes for CASSPGGGISYEQYF.

The table lists this clone with a count of one. This chain joins TRBV7-2 and TRBJ2-5; TRBD2 agrees at 13 bases. CDR3 length: 18 amino acids. V shed 5 bases and J 5 bases; nucleotides not matched to a gene: 14. The germline V gene has CDR1 SGHTA and CDR2 FQGNSA. The CDR3 nucleotides read TGTGCCAGCAGCCAATACCCCACTAGCGGGAGGGCCTGGGAGACCCAGTACTTC. It translates to CASSQYPTSGRAWETQYF.

V is TRBV6-5 and J is TRBJ2-2; no definite D call. Between the trimmed V and J ends, which lost 6 bases and 4 bases, there was a span of 12 bases. The germline V gene encodes CDR1 MNHEY and CDR2 SVGAGI. The CDR3 contains 14 residues. The CDR3 DNA follows: TGTGCCAGCAGAGTGACTTTACCCACCGGGGAGCTGTTTTTT. Translation: CASRVTLPTGELFF.

The gene calls are TRBV6-5 and TRBJ2-1; maybe TRBD2 (6 bases). Germline loops: CDR1 MNHEY, CDR2 SVGAGI. Trimming shortened V by 3 bases and J by 10 bases, and 13 bases separated the two germline ends. This CDR3 is 13 amino acids long. The CDR3 nucleotides read TGTGCCAGCAGTTATGGAGGGGCGGTCGAGCAGTTCTTC. Encoded protein: CASSYGGAVEQFF.